Included here is one T cell receptor beta chain sequence, with context. Its binding antigen is unknown. No much larger clone exists at a distance of one base, and base qualities are not known. DNA from CEF-cultured naive and memory CD4+ T cells underwent immunoSEQ TCR-beta sequencing at survey level. The paper's data handling went like this. During preprocessing, nonproductive sequences were removed, along with CDR3s that did not begin with C, did not end with F or W, or were shorter than 7 amino acids. The MANAFEST web app identified antigen-specific clonotypes based on expansion compared with the reference and other culture wells. A clone was considered positive if the clone showed significant expansion compared with the reference culture in 2 of 3 replicate wells at an FDR below 0.05. For a clone to be considered positive, significant expansion relative to all other tandem wells and an odds ratio above 5 were also required. Cultured and uncultured naive and memory CD4+ repertoires were searched for previously identified spike- and CEF-reactive CDR3s. Pairwise Levenshtein distance, computed with the stringdist R package after three terminal residues were trimmed from each end, was used as the measure of CDR3 homology. The immuneACCESS repertoire file appears here via TCRdb, limited to in-frame rearrangements. These files lack a portion of the clones; in checked studies, under half of the deficit traces to unresolved V genes, and the cause of the others is not known. Clone size and the V and J calls come from that table; the DNA yielded D and trimming. This sample is represented by some 46,000 clones; about 80% of them were singletons. Around 1.4% of the sample lies in the top ten.

Naive and memory CD4+ T cells were separated from cryopreserved PBMCs by CD4 enrichment followed by EasySep naive CD4+ T cell enrichment. For roughly 11 days, sorted naive or memory CD4+ T cells (roughly 100,000) were cultured at a 1:1 ratio with T cell-depleted PBMCs and CEF peptides. In general, triplicate replicate wells were used for every peptide culture condition. PBMCs were isolated from leukapheresis product or whole blood by Ficoll-Paque PLUS gradient centrifugation. PBMCs were either used fresh in the expansion assay or cryopreserved at -140 degrees C. The QIAamp Micro DNA Kit was used to extract genomic DNA from the CD4+ T cells. The data belong to a study of CD4 T cells in relation to SARS-CoV-2 and coronaviruses (dated by TCRdb to the early 2020s). About the investigation overall: In the ViraFEST assay, PBMCs were cultured with antigen for less than eleven days, after which TCR beta CDR3s were sequenced to identify clonal expansions specific to the antigen. A median age of about 35 years, with a range of about 20 to 80 years, was recorded for the full convalescent cohort of around 12 patients. Memory CD4+ T cell crossreactivity between SARS-CoV-2 and common cold coronavirus spike proteins was assessed at the TCR clonotype level in the study. Using patient-derived lymphoblastoid cell lines, the shared crossreactive spike epitopes were mapped to their HLA restriction. The Adaptive Biotechnologies TCR-sequencing kit was used to sequence samples from three pre-COVID donors and the naive versus memory experiments, while other data came from Illumina-based sequencing. A different, Illumina-based TCR-beta assay was used to sequence expansion assays from other donors in the study. Among the approximately twelve convalescent patients, 8 males and 4 females were included, and two of the subjects were Hispanic. Study-wide findings and limitations: Naive versus memory sequencing indicated the assay detects memory recall responses rather than primary responses primed during culture. Significantly weaker SARS-CoV-2-driven expansion was shown by crossreactive clones than by monoreactive clones, consistent with antigenic imprinting. In roughly 70% of donors, memory CD4+ clonotypes turned up that crossrecognized SARS-CoV-2 and at least one common cold coronavirus spike. Pre-pandemic and post-infection samples were not both contributed by any donor, so tracing of the source of pre-existing responses was limited. Since the crossreactivity analysis centred on spike protein, crossreactivity against other viral proteins was not assessed. The study was constrained by small numbers of patients and of tested TCRs.

Clipping removes 7 bases from V and 3 bases from J, with 13 as the unmatched junction base count. The germline V gene (reference sequence) gives CDR1 as MNHNY and CDR2 as SVGAGI. The CDR3 runs 16 residues from the cysteine to the phenylalanine. The CDR3 DNA has 48 bases and is translated from base 1. This receptor was obtained from an adult with COVID-19. Input material: naive CD4+ T cells from PBMCs, cultured in vitro. The sample's cell subset or site label, decoded: naive CD4+ T cells isolated by negative enrichment. This receptor chain uses TRBV6-6 and TRBJ2-7; TRBD2 aligns with 9 central bases. The DNA is as follows: TGTGCCAGCACCCCACCAGGGACTAGCCAATACTACGAGCAGTACTTC. This sequence encodes CASTPPGTSQYYEQYF.